This TCR beta chain originates from a study of T cells in women clearing cervical HPV infection. The V and J ends lost 6 bases and 4 bases respectively, with 17 bases between them. The germline V gene has CDR1 SGHTS and CDR2 YDEGEE. This CDR3 is built from 14 residues. Repertoires were generated with immunoSEQ multiplex PCR, while TCRdb's copy carries only in-frame clones and drops some. In all, the sample yields about 17,000 clones. To note about this clone: The read falls 3 residues short of the CDR3 end, and the missing part is taken from the germline J gene.

The sequence derives from a woman aged 18 to 75 with a cervical HPV16 infection that either progressed to CIN3+ or cleared (not recorded which). The rearrangement joins TRBV5-8 to TRBJ2-7; tentative D call: TRBD1 (5 bases). The specimen sequenced was blood buffy coat. Partial CDR3 DNA: TGTGCCAGCAAATTTAGTAGGGGCCAGTACGAG. Its protein product is CASKFSRGQYE. The full CDR3 protein is CASKFSRGQYEQYF.